This TCR beta chain was found in a study of technical replicates of blood from a few donors. The germline V gene encodes CDR1 SEHNR and CDR2 FQNEAQ (reference sequence). The germline V and J ends were trimmed by 2 bases and 6 bases, with 11 bases remaining between them. The CDR3 sequence is 14 residues long. TCRdb's copy holds only in-frame clones and misses some; the assay was immunoSEQ multiplex PCR. The table shows some 70,000 clones, with 88% occurring only once. The rearrangement uses TRBV7-9 and TRBJ2-1; D is perhaps TRBD1 (6 bases). The clonotype originates from a human donor in good health. Some clones in this sample may be carry-over from other donors' samples. The sample consisted of PBMCs. CDR3: CASSLPWGPNEQFF. For the CDR3, the DNA is TGTGCCAGCAGCTTACCCTGGGGGCCCAATGAGCAGTTCTTC.